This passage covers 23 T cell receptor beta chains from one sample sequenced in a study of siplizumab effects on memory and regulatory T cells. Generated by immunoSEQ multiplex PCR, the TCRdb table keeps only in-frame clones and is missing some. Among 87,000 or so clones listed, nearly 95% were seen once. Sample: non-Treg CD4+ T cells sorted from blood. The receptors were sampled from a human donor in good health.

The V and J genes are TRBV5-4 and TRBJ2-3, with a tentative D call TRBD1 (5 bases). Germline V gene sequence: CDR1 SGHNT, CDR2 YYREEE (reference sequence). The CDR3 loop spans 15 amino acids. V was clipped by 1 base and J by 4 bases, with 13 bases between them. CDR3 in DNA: TGTGCCAGCAGCTTGAGGGGCCGCGGAGCAGATACGCAGTATTTT. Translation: CASSLRGRGADTQYF.

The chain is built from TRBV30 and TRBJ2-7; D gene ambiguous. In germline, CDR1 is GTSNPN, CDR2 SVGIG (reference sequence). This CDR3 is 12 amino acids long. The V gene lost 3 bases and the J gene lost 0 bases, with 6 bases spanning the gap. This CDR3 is CAWRGDSYEQYF. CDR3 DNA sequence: TGTGCCTGGAGGGGTGACTCCTACGAGCAGTACTTC.

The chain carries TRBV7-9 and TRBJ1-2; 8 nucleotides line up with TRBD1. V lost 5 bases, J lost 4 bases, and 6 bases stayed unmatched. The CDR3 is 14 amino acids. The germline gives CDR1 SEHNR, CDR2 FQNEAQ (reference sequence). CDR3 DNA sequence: TGTGCCAGCAGCCCGACCGGGACAGGCTATGGCTACACCTTC. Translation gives CASSPTGTGYGYTF.

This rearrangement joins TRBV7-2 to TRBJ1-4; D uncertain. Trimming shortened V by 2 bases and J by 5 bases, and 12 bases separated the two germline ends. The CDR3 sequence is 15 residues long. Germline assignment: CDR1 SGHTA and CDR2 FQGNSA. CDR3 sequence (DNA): TGTGCCAGCAGCTTAAGTTTCGGCAGAAATGAAAAACTGTTTTTT. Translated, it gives CASSLSFGRNEKLFF.

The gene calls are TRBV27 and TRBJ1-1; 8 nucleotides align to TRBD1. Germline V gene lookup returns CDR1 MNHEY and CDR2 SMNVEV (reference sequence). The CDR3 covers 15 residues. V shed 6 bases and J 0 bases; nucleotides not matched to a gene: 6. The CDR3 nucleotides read TGTGCCAGCAGAGCCGACAGGGGCTTGAACACTGAAGCTTTCTTT. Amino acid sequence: CASRADRGLNTEAFF.

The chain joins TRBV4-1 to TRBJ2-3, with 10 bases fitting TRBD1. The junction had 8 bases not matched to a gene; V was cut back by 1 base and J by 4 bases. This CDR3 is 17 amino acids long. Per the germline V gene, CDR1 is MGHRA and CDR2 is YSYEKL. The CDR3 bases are TGCGCCAGCAGCCAAGTTGGGACAGGGGCGAGGGCAGATACGCAGTATTTT. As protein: CASSQVGTGARADTQYF.

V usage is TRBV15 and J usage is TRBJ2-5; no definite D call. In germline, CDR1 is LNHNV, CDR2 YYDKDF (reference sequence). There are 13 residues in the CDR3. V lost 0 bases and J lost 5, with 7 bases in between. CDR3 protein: CATSRDPTETQYF. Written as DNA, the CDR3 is TGTGCCACCAGCAGAGATCCTACGGAGACCCAGTACTTC.

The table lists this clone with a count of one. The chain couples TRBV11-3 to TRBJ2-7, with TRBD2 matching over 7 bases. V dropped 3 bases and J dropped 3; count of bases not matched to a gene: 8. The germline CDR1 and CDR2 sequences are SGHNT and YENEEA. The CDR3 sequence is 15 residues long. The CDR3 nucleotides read TGTGCCAGCAGCTTCCTAGCGGAGCTACGCTACGAGCAGTACTTC. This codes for CASSFLAELRYEQYF.

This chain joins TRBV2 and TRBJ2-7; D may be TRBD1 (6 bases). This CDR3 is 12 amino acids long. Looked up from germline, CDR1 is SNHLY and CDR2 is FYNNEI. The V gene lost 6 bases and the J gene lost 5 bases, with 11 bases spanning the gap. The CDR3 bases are TGTGCCAGCAGCCACAGGGAAAACGAGCAGTACTTC. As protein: CASSHRENEQYF.

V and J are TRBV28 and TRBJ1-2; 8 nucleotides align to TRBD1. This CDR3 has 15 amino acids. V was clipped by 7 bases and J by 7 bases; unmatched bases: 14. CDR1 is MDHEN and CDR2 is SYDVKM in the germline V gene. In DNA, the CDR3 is TGTGCCAGCAATCCCTCCTTAAGGACAGGGATTGGCTACACCTTC. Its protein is CASNPSLRTGIGYTF.

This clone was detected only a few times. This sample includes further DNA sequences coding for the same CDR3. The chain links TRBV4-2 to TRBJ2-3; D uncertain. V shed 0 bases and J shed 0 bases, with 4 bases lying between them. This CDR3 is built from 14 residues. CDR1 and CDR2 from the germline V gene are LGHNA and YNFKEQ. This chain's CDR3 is CASSQDASTDTQYF. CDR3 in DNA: TGTGCCAGCAGCCAAGATGCTAGCACAGATACGCAGTATTTT.

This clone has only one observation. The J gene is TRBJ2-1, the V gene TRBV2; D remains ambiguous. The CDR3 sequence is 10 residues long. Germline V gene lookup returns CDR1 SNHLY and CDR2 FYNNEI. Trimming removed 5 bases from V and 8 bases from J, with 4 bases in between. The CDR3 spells CASSFDEQFF. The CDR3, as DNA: TGTGCCAGCAGTTTTGATGAGCAGTTCTTC.

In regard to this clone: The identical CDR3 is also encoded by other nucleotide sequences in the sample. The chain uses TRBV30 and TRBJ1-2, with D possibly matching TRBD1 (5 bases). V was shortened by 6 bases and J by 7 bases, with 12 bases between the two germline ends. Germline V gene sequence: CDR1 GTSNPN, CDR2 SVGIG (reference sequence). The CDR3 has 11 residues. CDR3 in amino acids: CACQGGGGYTF. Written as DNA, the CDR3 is TGTGCCTGTCAGGGTGGGGGTGGCTACACCTTC.

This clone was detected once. The CDR3 protein is CASSYSTGRSQFF. The CDR3 DNA sequence: TGTGCCAGCAGTTACTCGACGGGGCGTTCACAGTTCTTC. The chain employs TRBV6-5 and TRBJ2-1, with D possibly called TRBD1 or TRBD2 (5 bases each). CDR3 length equals 13 residues. Per the germline V gene, CDR1 is MNHEY and CDR2 is SVGAGI. Trimming shortened V by 0 bases and J by 13 bases, and 13 bases separated the two germline ends.

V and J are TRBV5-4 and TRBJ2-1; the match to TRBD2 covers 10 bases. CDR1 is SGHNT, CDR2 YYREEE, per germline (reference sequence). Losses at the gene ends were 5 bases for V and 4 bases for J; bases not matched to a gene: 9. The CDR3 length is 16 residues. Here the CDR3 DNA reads TGTGCCAGCAGGCACGACGGACTAGCGGCTTACAATGAGCAGTTCTTC. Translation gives CASRHDGLAAYNEQFF.

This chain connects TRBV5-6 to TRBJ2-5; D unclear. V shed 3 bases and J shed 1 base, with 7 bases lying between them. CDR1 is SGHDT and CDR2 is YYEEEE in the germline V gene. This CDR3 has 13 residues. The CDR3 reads CASSSDLQETQYF. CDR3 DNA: TGTGCCAGCAGCTCGGATCTCCAAGAGACCCAGTACTTC.

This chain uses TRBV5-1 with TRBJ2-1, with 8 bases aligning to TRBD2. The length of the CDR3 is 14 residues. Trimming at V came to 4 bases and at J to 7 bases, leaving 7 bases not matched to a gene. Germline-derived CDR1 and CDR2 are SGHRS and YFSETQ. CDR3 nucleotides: TGCGCCAGCAGCCCGTCGACTAGCGATAATGAGCAGTTCTTC. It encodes CASSPSTSDNEQFF.

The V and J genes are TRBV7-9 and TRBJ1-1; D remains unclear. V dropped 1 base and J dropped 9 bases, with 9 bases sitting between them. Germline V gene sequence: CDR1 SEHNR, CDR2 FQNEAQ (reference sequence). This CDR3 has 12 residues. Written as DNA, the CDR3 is TGTGCCAGCAGCTTAGTGGAGGGAAAAGCTTTCTTT. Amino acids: CASSLVEGKAFF.

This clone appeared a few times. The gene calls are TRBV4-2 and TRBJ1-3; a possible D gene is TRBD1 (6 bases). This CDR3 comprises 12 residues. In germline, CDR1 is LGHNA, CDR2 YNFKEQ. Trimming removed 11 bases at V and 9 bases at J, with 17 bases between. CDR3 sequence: CAVGVPQGTIYF. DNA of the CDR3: TGTGCCGTGGGGGTCCCACAGGGCACCATATATTTT.

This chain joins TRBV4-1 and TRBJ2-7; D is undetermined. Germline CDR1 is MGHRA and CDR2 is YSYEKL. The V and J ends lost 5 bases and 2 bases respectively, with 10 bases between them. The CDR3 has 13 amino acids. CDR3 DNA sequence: TGCGCCAGCAGCTTCCAGTCAGCCTACGAGCAGTACTTC. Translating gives CASSFQSAYEQYF.

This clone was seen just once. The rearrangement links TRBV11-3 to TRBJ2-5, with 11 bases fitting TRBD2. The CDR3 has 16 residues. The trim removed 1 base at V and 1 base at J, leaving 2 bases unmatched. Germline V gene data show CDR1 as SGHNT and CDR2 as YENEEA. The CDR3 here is CASSLVLAGGQETQYF. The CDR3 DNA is TGTGCCAGCAGCTTAGTGCTAGCGGGAGGCCAAGAGACCCAGTACTTC.

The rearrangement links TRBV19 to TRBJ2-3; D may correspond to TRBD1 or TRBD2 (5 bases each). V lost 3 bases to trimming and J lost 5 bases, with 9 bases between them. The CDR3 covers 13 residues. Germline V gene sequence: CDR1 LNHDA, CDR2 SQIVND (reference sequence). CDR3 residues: CASSISGGDTQYF. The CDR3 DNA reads TGTGCCAGTAGTATCTCTGGGGGAGATACGCAGTATTTT.

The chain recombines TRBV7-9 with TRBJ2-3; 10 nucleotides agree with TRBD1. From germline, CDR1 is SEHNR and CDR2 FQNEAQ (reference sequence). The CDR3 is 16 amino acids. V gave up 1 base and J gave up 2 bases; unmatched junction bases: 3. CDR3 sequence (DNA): TGTGCCAGCAGCTTAGGACAGGGGGCCGTCACAGATACGCAGTATTTT. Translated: CASSLGQGAVTDTQYF.